This T cell receptor (beta chain) was sequenced during a study of blood T cell repertoires in COVID-19. As originally analysed: Estimates of nucleated cell counts were drawn from the amplification of reference gene primers. Measured with immunoSEQ multiplex PCR; TCRdb has only the in-frame clones, and not every one. The V and J calls and clone size come from that table; D and trimming were worked out from the DNA. The table lists about 90,000 clones, around 90% of them singletons. From germline, CDR1 is SGHRS and CDR2 YFSETQ. This CDR3 spans 16 amino acids. The V segment lost 4 bases and the J segment 3 bases; nucleotides outside the gene matches: 6.

This chain connects TRBV5-1 to TRBJ2-6, with 8 bases that match TRBD1. This receptor was identified in a male donor with acute or convalescent COVID-19. The sequenced sample consisted of peripheral blood. CDR3 amino acids: CASSTQQGVGANVLTF. CDR3 nucleotides: TGCGCCAGCAGCACCCAACAGGGGGTTGGGGCCAACGTCCTGACTTTC.